The subject of this entry is one TCR beta chain. This sample was taken from a study of cytomegalovirus exposure and HLA in healthy donors. The study ran its PCR with 60 Vbeta and 13 Jbeta primers. Measured with immunoSEQ multiplex PCR; TCRdb has only the in-frame clones, and not every one. The table includes 100,000 to 150,000 clones, roughly 79% detected once. Specimen: PBMCs. This clonotype was sampled from a woman in her 50s in good health and CMV-seronegative.

CDR3 in amino acids: CASSTMGSQGRSTEAFF. The CDR3 DNA reads as TGTGCCAGCTCAACAATGGGGTCACAGGGTCGTAGCACTGAAGCTTTCTTT. The V call is TRBV18, the J call TRBJ1-1, with a possible D match to TRBD1 (6 bases). Trimming took off 5 bases at V and 4 bases at J, with 23 bases between the two ends. Per the germline V gene, CDR1 is KGHSH and CDR2 is LQKENI. The CDR3 totals 17 residues.